This T cell receptor beta chain was obtained from a study of T cell responses to AZD1222 COVID-19 vaccine. Findings and caveats of the study: Repertoires in all cases were sampled only once the peak T cell response had passed. At baseline, just six or seven AZD1222 recipients tested seropositive. Spike-spanning, vaccine-associated CD4 TCRs were dominant at 160-218 and 743-854. Clonal diversity was possibly underestimated, and white British individuals and females predominated among donors.

Sequencing used immunoSEQ multiplex PCR; TCRdb keeps in-frame clones, though not all of them. Of some 130,000 clones listed, roughly 90% were seen once; the top ten hold more than 3%. V was trimmed by 1 base and J by 5 bases, leaving 11 bases between them. The CDR3 loop spans 14 amino acids. CDR1 and CDR2 from the germline V gene are SGHTA and FQGNSA. This clone showed up just a few times. No antigen is known for it. The sample here was peripheral blood, taken 28 days after the second AZD1222 dose. The TCR sequence derives from an adult who received the AZD1222 COVID-19 vaccine. The chain joins TRBV7-2 to TRBJ1-1; no firm D call. In nucleotides, the CDR3 is TGTGCCAGCAGCTTAGACGATTGGGAGACTGAAGCTTTCTTT. This gives the protein CASSLDDWETEAFF. Complete variable domain (other parts from reference TRBV7-2 and TRBJ1-1): GAGVSQSPSNKVTEKGKDVELRCDPISGHTALYWYRQSLGQGLEFLIYFQGNSAPDKSGLPSDRFSAERTGGSVSTLTIQRTQQEDSAVYLCASSLDDWETEAFFGQGTRLTVV.